This TCR beta chain was captured in a study of blood T cells in healthy people across ages. CDR1 and CDR2 from the germline V gene are SGHVS and FQNEAQ. There are 14 residues in the CDR3. V was trimmed by 2 bases and J by 3 bases, leaving 9 bases between them. The authors ran a second PCR of about 6 to 12 cycles using a sample-barcoded 5' primer and a J-beta primer mix. TCRdb ran MiXCR on the 5' RACE reads and lists one entry per CDR3 protein. The profile shows hundreds of thousands of distinct CDR3 sequences, around 32% of them singletons. The receptor was derived from an elderly woman in good health. The sample taken for sequencing was blood. The chain carries TRBV7-8 and TRBJ2-3; D possibly corresponds to TRBD1 (5 bases). The CDR3, as DNA: TGTGCCAGCAGCTTAACAGGAAAGACAGATACGCAGTATTTT. This translates into CASSLTGKTDTQYF.